This T cell receptor beta chain was captured by sequencing in a study of technical replicates of blood from several donors. Generated by immunoSEQ multiplex PCR, the TCRdb table keeps only in-frame clones and is missing some. The sample yields 80,000 or so clones, less than 95% seen once. V was clipped by 2 bases and J by 2 bases, with 13 bases between them. The CDR3 totals 15 residues. From germline, CDR1 is SGDLS and CDR2 YYNGEE. The V call is TRBV9, the J call TRBJ1-2; weak D call: TRBD1 (5 bases). The source of this sequence is a human donor in good health. Sequencing was done on a sample of T cells isolated from PBMCs. The CDR3 region is CASSVDMTVNYGYTF. CDR3 DNA: TGTGCCAGCAGCGTCGACATGACAGTGAACTATGGCTACACCTTC.